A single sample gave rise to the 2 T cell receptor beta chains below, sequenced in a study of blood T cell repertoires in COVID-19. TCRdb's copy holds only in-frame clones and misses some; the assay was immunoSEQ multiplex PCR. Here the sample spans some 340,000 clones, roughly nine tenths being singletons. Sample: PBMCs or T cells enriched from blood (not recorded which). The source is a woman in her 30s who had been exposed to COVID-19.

For the CDR3, the DNA is TGTGCCAGCAGTTACTCGCCGGGTCCCCTTCCGAACACTGAAGCTTTCTTT. Translating it yields CASSYSPGPLPNTEAFF. The chain employs TRBV6-2 or TRBV6-3 and TRBJ1-1; no reliable D call. The CDR3 contains 17 residues. With 0 bases removed from V and 1 base from J, the gap between germline ends came to 15 bases. Germline CDR1 is MNHEY and CDR2 is SVGEGT.

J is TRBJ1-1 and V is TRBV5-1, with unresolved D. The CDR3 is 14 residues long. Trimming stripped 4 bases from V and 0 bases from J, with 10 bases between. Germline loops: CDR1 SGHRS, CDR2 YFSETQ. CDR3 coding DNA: TGCGCCAGCAGCCCGGGGAATATGAACACTGAAGCTTTCTTT. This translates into CASSPGNMNTEAFF. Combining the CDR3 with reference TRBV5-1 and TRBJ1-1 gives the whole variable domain KAGVTQTPRYLIKTRGQQVTLSCSPISGHRSVSWYQQTPGQGLQFLFEYFSETQRNKGNFPGRFSGRQFSNSRSEMNVSTLELGDSALYLCASSPGNMNTEAFFGQGTRLTVV.